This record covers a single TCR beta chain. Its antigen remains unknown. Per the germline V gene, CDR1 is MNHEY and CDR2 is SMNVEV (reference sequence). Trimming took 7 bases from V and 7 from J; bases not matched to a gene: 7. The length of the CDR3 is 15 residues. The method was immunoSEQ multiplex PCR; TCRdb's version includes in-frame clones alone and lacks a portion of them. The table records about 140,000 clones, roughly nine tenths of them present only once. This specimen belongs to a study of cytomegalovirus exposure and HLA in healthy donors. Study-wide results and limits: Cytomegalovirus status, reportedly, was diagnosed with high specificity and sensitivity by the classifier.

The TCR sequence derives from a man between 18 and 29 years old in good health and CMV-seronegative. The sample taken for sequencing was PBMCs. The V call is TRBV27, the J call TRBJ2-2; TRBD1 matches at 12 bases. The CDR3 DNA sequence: TGTGCCAGCAAGGCCGGGACAGGGGGCATCGGGGAGCTGTTTTTT. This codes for CASKAGTGGIGELFF.